A selection of T cell receptor beta chains follows, all from one sample in a study of OX40 agonist ivuxolimab in advanced cancers. Sequenced by immunoSEQ multiplex PCR; TCRdb stores in-frame clones only, minus some. The sample yields about 92,000 clones, approximately 91% seen once. This material consisted of CD4+ or CD8+ T cells sorted from blood, taken in a trial of the OX40 agonist ivuxolimab. Source of these receptors: an adult with an advanced solid tumor such as melanoma, head and neck, liver or kidney cancer. Both conserved end residues are part of each CDR3. A D gene is named only where the DNA matches it firmly. Clone size is given for some rows only: seen once, a few or many times, or a class if the clone is expanded.

V	length	size	D	J	CDR3	DNA
TRBV5-4	14	NA	NA	TRBJ1-1	CASSFRGEGTEAFF	TGTGCCAGCAGCTTCAGGGGAGAGGGCACTGAAGCTTTCTTT
TRBV28	15	NA	NA	TRBJ2-7	CASTRQLGPRYEQYF	TGTGCCAGCACCCGACAACTAGGGCCTAGGTACGAGCAGTACTTC
TRBV11-2	16	NA	NA	TRBJ2-3	CASTLTFGASTDTQYF	TGTGCCAGCACCCTAACGTTCGGGGCAAGCACAGATACGCAGTATTTT
TRBV18	15	NA	TRBD1	TRBJ2-2	CASSPRDRATGELFF	TGTGCCAGCTCACCCCGGGACAGGGCGACCGGGGAGCTGTTTTTT
TRBV5-4	17	NA	TRBD1	TRBJ2-5	CASSYDPRTGGEETQYF	TGTGCCAGCAGCTATGACCCGAGGACAGGGGGGGAAGAGACCCAGTACTTC
TRBV5-1	16	NA	TRBD2	TRBJ2-3	CASSLVGSGRTDTQYF	TGCGCCAGCAGCTTGGTTGGTAGCGGGAGAACAGATACGCAGTATTTT
TRBV7-2	14	NA	NA	TRBJ2-7	CASSFGEDLGEQYF	TGTGCCAGCAGCTTTGGCGAAGATCTGGGCGAGCAGTACTTC
TRBV6-1	14	NA	TRBD1	TRBJ1-1	CASSKRQGPSEAFF	TGTGCCAGCAGTAAAAGACAGGGCCCGAGTGAAGCTTTCTTT
TRBV28	15	NA	TRBD2	TRBJ2-5	CASGLAGVGGETQYF	TGTGCCAGCGGCCTAGCGGGAGTAGGAGGAGAGACCCAGTACTTC
TRBV18	15	NA	NA	TRBJ2-7	CASSPSGQRAYEQYF	TGTGCCAGCTCACCGAGCGGCCAGAGAGCCTACGAGCAGTACTTC
TRBV18	16	few	NA	TRBJ1-2	CASSTNRPGSVYGYTF	TGTGCCAGCTCAACTAATCGACCGGGAAGTGTCTATGGCTACACCTTC
TRBV27	15	once	TRBD1	TRBJ1-5	CASKGTGIPGQPQHF	TGTGCCAGCAAAGGGACAGGAATTCCTGGGCAGCCCCAGCATTTT
TRBV9	13	NA	TRBD1	TRBJ1-2	CASSAQGAGGYTF	TGTGCCAGCAGCGCGCAGGGGGCAGGTGGCTACACCTTC
TRBV11-1	13	NA	NA	TRBJ2-1	CASSSRLGYEQFF	TGTGCCAGCAGCTCCCGCCTGGGGTATGAGCAGTTCTTC
TRBV4-2	14	NA	NA	TRBJ1-5	CASSRSKGYQPQHF	TGTGCCAGCAGCCGTTCAAAGGGATATCAGCCCCAGCATTTT
TRBV27	14	NA	NA	TRBJ2-2	CASSPIGPTGELFF	TGTGCCAGCAGTCCTATCGGCCCCACCGGGGAGCTGTTTTTT
TRBV6-6	13	NA	NA	TRBJ2-7	CASSLLTTYEQYF	TGTGCCAGCAGTCTCCTTACGACCTACGAGCAGTACTTC
TRBV7-6	13	NA	NA	TRBJ2-3	CASSTPGPDTQYF	TGTGCCAGCAGCACCCCGGGACCAGATACGCAGTATTTT
TRBV7-9	12	NA	NA	TRBJ1-2	CASSLKGTDYTF	TGTGCCAGCAGCTTAAAGGGGACGGACTACACCTTC
TRBV29-1	15	NA	NA	TRBJ2-2	CSASSGSRNTGELFF	TGCAGCGCCAGCTCAGGGTCGCGAAACACCGGGGAGCTGTTTTTT
TRBV18	13	NA	NA	TRBJ2-5	CASSPRLQETQYF	TGTGCCAGCTCACCAAGACTCCAAGAGACCCAGTACTTC
TRBV18	17	NA	TRBD2	TRBJ2-1	CASSPRRASGSYNEQFF	TGTGCCAGCTCACCACGGAGGGCTAGCGGATCCTACAATGAGCAGTTCTTC
TRBV7-2	16	NA	NA	TRBJ2-4	CASSSQQGLAKNIQYF	TGTGCCAGCAGCTCGCAACAGGGTCTCGCCAAAAACATTCAGTACTTC
TRBV2	13	once	NA	TRBJ2-7	CASSDRVPYEQYF	TGTGCCAGCAGTGATCGTGTGCCCTACGAGCAGTACTTC
TRBV9	15	NA	NA	TRBJ1-2	CASSVKDFPDYGYTF	TGTGCCAGCAGCGTAAAGGACTTTCCAGACTATGGCTACACCTTC
TRBV5-4	13	NA	NA	TRBJ2-7	CASSSDSVTGEYF	TGTGCCAGCAGCTCGGACTCAGTTACTGGGGAGTACTTC
TRBV27	13	NA	NA	TRBJ2-5	CASSSTPPWTQYF	TGTGCCAGCAGTTCCACCCCCCCGTGGACCCAGTACTTC
TRBV28	16	NA	TRBD1	TRBJ1-4	CASLNFPGQGNEKLFF	TGTGCCAGTCTAAACTTTCCGGGACAGGGAAATGAAAAACTGTTTTTT
TRBV19	13	NA	NA	TRBJ1-3	CASTRVSGNTIYF	TGTGCCAGTACCAGAGTCTCTGGAAACACCATATATTTT
TRBV7-2	13	NA	NA	TRBJ1-1	CASSLEVRTEAFF	TGTGCCAGCAGCTTAGAAGTAAGGACTGAAGCTTTCTTT
TRBV10-3	15	NA	TRBD2	TRBJ2-7	CAISESTGGTYEQYF	TGTGCCATCAGTGAGTCGACGGGAGGGACTTACGAGCAGTACTTC
TRBV6-6	13	NA	NA	TRBJ2-3	CASRPSGTDTQYF	TGTGCCAGCAGGCCTAGCGGCACAGATACGCAGTATTTT
TRBV27	15	NA	NA	TRBJ2-1	CASSLSRLGNNEQFF	TGTGCCAGCAGTTTATCCCGACTCGGCAATAATGAGCAGTTCTTC
TRBV7-2	15	NA	TRBD1	TRBJ2-7	CASSSGQGWVYEQYF	TGTGCCAGCAGCTCCGGACAGGGATGGGTCTACGAGCAGTACTTC
TRBV27	16	NA	TRBD1	TRBJ2-1	CASRQFWDRGYNEQFF	TGTGCCAGCAGGCAATTCTGGGACAGGGGCTACAATGAGCAGTTCTTC
TRBV5-1	16	once	NA	TRBJ2-1	CASSLVPSEQSDEQFF	TGCGCCAGCAGCTTAGTCCCGAGCGAGCAGAGCGATGAGCAGTTCTTC
TRBV23-1	15	NA	TRBD1	TRBJ1-2	CASSQETGGSDGYTF	TGCGCCAGCAGTCAGGAAACAGGGGGCTCAGATGGCTACACCTTC
TRBV7-2	14	NA	NA	TRBJ1-2	CASSTARAGGGYTF	TGTGCCAGCAGCACCGCCCGGGCGGGCGGGGGCTACACCTTC
TRBV11-2	14	NA	NA	TRBJ2-7	CASTRAGGLYEQYF	TGTGCCAGCACGCGAGCCGGGGGGCTATACGAGCAGTACTTC
TRBV10-3	15	NA	TRBD1	TRBJ2-5	CAISGTGVVGETQYF	TGTGCCATCAGTGGTACAGGGGTGGTAGGGGAGACCCAGTACTTC